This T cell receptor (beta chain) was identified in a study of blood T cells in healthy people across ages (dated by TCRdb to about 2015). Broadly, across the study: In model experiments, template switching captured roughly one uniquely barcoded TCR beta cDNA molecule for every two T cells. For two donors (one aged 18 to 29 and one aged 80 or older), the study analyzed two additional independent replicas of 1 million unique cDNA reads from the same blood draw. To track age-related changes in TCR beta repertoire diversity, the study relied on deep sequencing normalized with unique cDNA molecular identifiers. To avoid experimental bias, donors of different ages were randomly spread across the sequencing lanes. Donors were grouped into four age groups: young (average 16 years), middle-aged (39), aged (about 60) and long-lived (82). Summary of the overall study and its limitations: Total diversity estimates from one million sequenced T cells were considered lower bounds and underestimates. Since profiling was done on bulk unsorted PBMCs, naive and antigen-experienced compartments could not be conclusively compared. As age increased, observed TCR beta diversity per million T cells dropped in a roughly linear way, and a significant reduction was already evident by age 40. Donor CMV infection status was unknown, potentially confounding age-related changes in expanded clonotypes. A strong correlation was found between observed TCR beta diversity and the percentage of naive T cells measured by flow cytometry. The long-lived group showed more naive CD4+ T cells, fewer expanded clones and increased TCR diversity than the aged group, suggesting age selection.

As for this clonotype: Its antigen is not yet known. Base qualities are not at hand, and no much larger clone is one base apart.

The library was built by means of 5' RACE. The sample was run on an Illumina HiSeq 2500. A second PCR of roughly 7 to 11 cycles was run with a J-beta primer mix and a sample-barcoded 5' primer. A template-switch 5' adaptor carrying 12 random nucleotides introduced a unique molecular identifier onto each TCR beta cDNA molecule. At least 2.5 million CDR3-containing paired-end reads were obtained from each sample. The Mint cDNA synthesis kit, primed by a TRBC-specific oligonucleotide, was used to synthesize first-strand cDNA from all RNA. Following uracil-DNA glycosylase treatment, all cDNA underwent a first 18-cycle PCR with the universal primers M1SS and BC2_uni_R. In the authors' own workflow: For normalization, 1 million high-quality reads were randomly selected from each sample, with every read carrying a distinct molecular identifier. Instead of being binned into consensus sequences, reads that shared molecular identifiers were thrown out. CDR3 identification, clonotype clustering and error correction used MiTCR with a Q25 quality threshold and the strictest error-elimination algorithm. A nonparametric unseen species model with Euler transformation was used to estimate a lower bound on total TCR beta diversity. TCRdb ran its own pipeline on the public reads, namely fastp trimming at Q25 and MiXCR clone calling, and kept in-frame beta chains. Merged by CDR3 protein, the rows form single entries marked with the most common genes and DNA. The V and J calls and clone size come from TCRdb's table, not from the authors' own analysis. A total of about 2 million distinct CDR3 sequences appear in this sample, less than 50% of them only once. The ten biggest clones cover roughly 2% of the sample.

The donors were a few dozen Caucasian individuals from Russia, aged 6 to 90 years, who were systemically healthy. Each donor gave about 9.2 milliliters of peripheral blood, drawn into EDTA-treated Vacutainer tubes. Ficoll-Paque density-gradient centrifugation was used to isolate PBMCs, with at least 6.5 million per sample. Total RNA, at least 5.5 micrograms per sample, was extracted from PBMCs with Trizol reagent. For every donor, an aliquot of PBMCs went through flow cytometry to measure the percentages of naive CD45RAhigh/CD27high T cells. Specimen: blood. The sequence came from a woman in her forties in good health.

This receptor carries the CDR3 CSATTQPRDTSSGRTQYF. The DNA sequence follows: TGCAGTGCTACCACCCAGCCGCGGGACACCTCTTCCGGCCGAACGCAGTATTTT. This chain is built from TRBV20-1 and TRBJ2-3; the D gene is possibly TRBD1 or TRBD2, each agreeing over 6 bases. The junction shows trimming of 4 bases on V and 9 bases on J, plus 32 bases between the germline ends. Sequences DFQATT (CDR1) and SNEGSKA (CDR2) are obtained from the germline V gene (reference sequence). The CDR3 holds 18 amino acids from the cysteine to the phenylalanine. Left in the record is the CDR3 DNA by itself, 54 bases read in frame from the first base.